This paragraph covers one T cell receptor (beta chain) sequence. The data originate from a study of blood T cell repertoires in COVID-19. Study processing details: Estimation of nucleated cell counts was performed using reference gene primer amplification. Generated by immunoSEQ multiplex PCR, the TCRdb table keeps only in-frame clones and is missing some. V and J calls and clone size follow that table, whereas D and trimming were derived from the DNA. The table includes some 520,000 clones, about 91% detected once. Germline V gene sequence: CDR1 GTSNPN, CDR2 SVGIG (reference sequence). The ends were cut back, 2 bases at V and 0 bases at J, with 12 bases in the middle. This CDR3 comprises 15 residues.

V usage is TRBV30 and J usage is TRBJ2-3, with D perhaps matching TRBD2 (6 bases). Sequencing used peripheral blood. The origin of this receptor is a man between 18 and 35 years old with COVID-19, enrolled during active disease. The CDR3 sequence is CAWSNSGVSTDTQYF. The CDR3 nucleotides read TGTGCCTGGAGTAACTCGGGAGTTAGCACAGATACGCAGTATTTT.